This T cell receptor beta chain was retrieved from a study of cytomegalovirus exposure and HLA in healthy donors. Study results and caveats: Evidence from a later analysis indicated that most CMV-associated TCR beta chains looked HLA-restricted. Most TCR sequences were seen very rarely across donors, but some public TCRs occurred in many.

Per germline, CDR1 ENHRY and CDR2 SYGVKD. The CDR3 extends over 15 amino acids. The germline V and J ends were trimmed by 0 bases and 7 bases, with 13 bases remaining between them. This clone was counted between two and nine times. Its target is unknown. Primers: 60 Vbeta forward and 13 Jbeta reverse. Repertoires were generated with immunoSEQ multiplex PCR, while TCRdb's copy carries only in-frame clones and drops some. In the table there are 120,000 or so clones, approximately 65% of which are singletons. This rearrangement joins TRBV10-3 to TRBJ2-1, with D possibly being TRBD2 (5 bases). Material for sequencing was PBMCs. The receptor was isolated from a man aged 18 to 30 in good health and CMV-seronegative. The CDR3 here is CAISESRDYGNEQFF. The CDR3 DNA reads as TGTGCCATCAGTGAGTCGAGAGACTACGGAAATGAGCAGTTCTTC.